This TCR beta chain was documented in a study of blood T cell repertoires in COVID-19. Under the authors' procedure: Quantification of nucleated cells was approximated via reference gene primer amplification. Data came from immunoSEQ multiplex PCR; TCRdb stores just in-frame clones and leaves some out. D and trimming were read from the DNA, whereas the V and J calls and clone size are those reported in that table. Of more than 150,000 clones listed, around 90% are singletons. Note on this clone: The sample has other DNA sequences that encode this CDR3 too.

This clonotype originated in a man in his forties or fifties with acute or convalescent COVID-19. Sequences were obtained from peripheral blood.

CDR3 residues: CASSLVAGGTGELFF. The CDR3 coding sequence is TGCGCCAGCAGCTTGGTTGCAGGCGGGACCGGGGAGCTGTTTTTT. The chain links TRBV5-1 to TRBJ2-2; D is perhaps TRBD2 (5 bases). V lost 0 bases to trimming and J lost 5 bases, with 11 bases between them. CDR3 length: 15 amino acids. CDR1 and CDR2 from the germline V gene are SGHRS and YFSETQ. The full variable domain, rest sourced from reference TRBV5-1 and TRBJ2-2, is KAGVTQTPRYLIKTRGQQVTLSCSPISGHRSVSWYQQTPGQGLQFLFEYFSETQRNKGNFPGRFSGRQFSNSRSEMNVSTLELGDSALYLCASSLVAGGTGELFFGEGSRLTVL.